The clone carrying this T cell receptor (beta chain) was detected only once. The sample belongs to a study of shared clonotypes between healthy human individuals. Healthy HIV-negative adults with no recent acute infections or vaccinations were recruited as donors. The unsorted samples took 90 million to 95 million PBMCs to get genomic DNA. Genomic DNA from each subset was divided evenly over several immunoSEQ plates. TCRdb's copy holds only in-frame clones and misses some; the assay was immunoSEQ multiplex PCR. Of about 520,000 clones in the sample, about 84% were seen once. Germline values: CDR1 SGHNT, CDR2 YENEEA. J lost 1 base, V lost 3 bases, and 2 bases had no gene match. This CDR3 has 15 residues.

The receptor was isolated from a woman in her thirties or forties in good health. Some clones in this sample may be carry-over from other donors' samples. This chain joins TRBV11-3 and TRBJ2-3; 9 positions agree with TRBD2. The sample was PBMCs. The CDR3 DNA follows: TGTGCCAGCAGCTTTAGCGGGGGTCGCACAGATACGCAGTATTTT. It yields the protein CASSFSGGRTDTQYF.